The next 19 T cell receptor beta chains were all read from a single sample in a study of cytomegalovirus exposure and HLA in healthy donors. PCR used 60 Vbeta primers and 13 Jbeta primers. Sequencing used immunoSEQ multiplex PCR; TCRdb keeps in-frame clones, though not all of them. In the table there are approximately 280,000 clones, roughly 88% of which are singletons. Material for sequencing was PBMCs. All receptors derive from a man aged 40-49 years in good health and CMV-seropositive.

The gene calls are TRBV6-1 and TRBJ2-5; 7 nucleotides match TRBD2. This CDR3 is built from 15 residues. The V segment lost 3 bases and the J segment 4 bases; nucleotides outside the gene matches: 8. Germline loops: CDR1 MNHNS, CDR2 SASEGT. CDR3 sequence (DNA): TGTGCCAGCAGTGACCTGGCGGGGGTCCCAGAGACCCAGTACTTC. This codes for CASSDLAGVPETQYF.

The gene calls are TRBV19 and TRBJ2-2; 7 positions agree with TRBD1. CDR1 is LNHDA and CDR2 is SQIVND in the germline V gene (reference sequence). The CDR3 length is 15 residues. The J segment lost 0 bases and the V segment lost 7 bases, leaving 5 bases of the junction unmatched. The CDR3 DNA reads as TGTGCCAGTAACCTGGGACAGACGAACACCGGGGAGCTGTTTTTT. Amino acids: CASNLGQTNTGELFF.

This sequence joins TRBV6-5 and TRBJ1-4, with TRBD1 identical over 8 bases. This CDR3 contains 14 residues. The V segment lost 4 bases and the J segment 7 bases; nucleotides outside the gene matches: 5. CDR1 MNHEY and CDR2 SVGAGI come from the germline V gene. The CDR3: CASSSTGDREKLFF. DNA for the CDR3: TGTGCCAGCAGTTCGACAGGGGATCGTGAAAAACTGTTTTTT.

With regard to this clone: Other DNA sequences in this sample translate to the same CDR3. The chain is built from TRBV4-2 and TRBJ1-4; 8 nucleotides align to TRBD1. After removal of 4 bases from V and 7 bases from J, the junction contained 5 bases not matched to a gene. The CDR3 covers 14 residues. From germline, CDR1 is LGHNA and CDR2 YNFKEQ. CDR3 sequence reads: CASSLGQGGEKLFF. The CDR3 DNA is TGTGCCAGCAGCCTTGGACAGGGAGGTGAAAAACTGTTTTTT.

The chain couples TRBV28 to TRBJ1-4; possible D gene TRBD1, 5 bases. V gave up 6 bases and J gave up 8 bases, with 19 bases separating them. The CDR3 has 15 residues. The germline CDR1 and CDR2 sequences are MDHEN and SYDVKM. CDR3 region: CASSPGGKTEEKLFF. CDR3 sequence (DNA): TGTGCCAGCAGCCCCGGGGGGAAAACCGAGGAAAAACTGTTTTTT.

The chain is built from TRBV6-6 and TRBJ1-1; 9 bases align to TRBD1. This CDR3 comprises 15 residues. Per the germline V gene, CDR1 is MNHNY and CDR2 is SVGAGI (reference sequence). J lost 5 bases, V lost 5 bases, and 9 bases had no gene match. For the CDR3, the DNA is TGTGCCAGCAGTGCACCGGGACAGGGTTATACTGAAGCTTTCTTT. This gives the protein CASSAPGQGYTEAFF.

The chain links TRBV27 to TRBJ1-1; a weak D match, TRBD1 (6 bases). CDR3 length equals 14 residues. The germline V gene has CDR1 MNHEY and CDR2 SMNVEV (reference sequence). V gave up 0 bases and J gave up 4 bases, with 9 bases separating them. CDR3 sequence: CASSLSAGATEAFF. The DNA of the CDR3 is TGTGCCAGCAGTTTATCGGCAGGGGCCACTGAAGCTTTCTTT.

The chain recombines TRBV15 with TRBJ1-1; D is undetermined. Germline CDR1 reads LNHNV; CDR2 reads YYDKDF (reference sequence). With 1 base removed from V and 8 bases from J, the gap between germline ends came to 8 bases. The CDR3 is 12 amino acids. The CDR3 nucleotides are TGTGCCACCAGCAGAGGGCGGAGAGAAGCTTTCTTT. Its protein product is CATSRGRREAFF.

The chain uses TRBV5-1 and TRBJ2-2, with D possibly matching TRBD1 (5 bases). The CDR3 is 15 amino acids. Germline V gene data show CDR1 as SGHRS and CDR2 as YFSETQ. Trimming took 3 bases from V and 3 from J, leaving 12 bases between them. CDR3 coding DNA: TGCGCCAGCAGCTGGGGCAGGGTAGACACCGGGGAGCTGTTTTTT. Translation gives CASSWGRVDTGELFF.

The V gene is TRBV11-3, the J gene TRBJ2-2; D not certain. The CDR3 sequence is 14 residues long. From germline, CDR1 is SGHNT and CDR2 YENEEA. Trimming pared 8 bases from V and 2 bases from J, leaving 12 bases between. The chain's CDR3 is CASRVEVNTGELFF. The CDR3 DNA sequence: TGTGCCAGCCGGGTAGAGGTTAACACCGGGGAGCTGTTTTTT.

About this clone itself: At one end the junction does not follow the germline gene, possibly because of a read error. V gene TRBV7-7 combines with J gene TRBJ2-3; 8 bases match TRBD1. The CDR3 is 21 amino acids. Germline loops: CDR1 SSHAT, CDR2 FNYEAQ (reference sequence). CDR3 region: CASSLDYGISGQAVGTDTQYF. In DNA form, the CDR3 reads TGTGCTAGCAGCTTAGACTACGGGATATCGGGACAGGCCGTTGGCACAGATACGCAGTATTTT. The variable domain in full, completed from reference TRBV7-7 and TRBJ2-3, reads GAGVSQSPRYKVTKRGQDVTLRCDPISSHATLYWYQQALGQGPEFLTYFNYEAQPDKSGLPSDRFSAERPEGSISTLTIQRTEQRDSAMYRCASSLDYGISGQAVGTDTQYFGPGTRLTVL.

This clone was counted only a few times. This chain connects TRBV2 to TRBJ2-1, with 12 bases fitting TRBD2. The CDR3 loop spans 15 amino acids. The junction had 11 bases not matched to a gene; V was cut back by 8 bases and J by 9 bases. Germline values: CDR1 SNHLY, CDR2 FYNNEI. In DNA form, the CDR3 reads TGTGCCAGCCACGGACTAGCGGGAAGGAGCGGTGAGCAGTTCTTC. Translated: CASHGLAGRSGEQFF.

V and J are TRBV4-2 and TRBJ2-5; no definite D call. The J call could be wrong; TRBJ2-7 is a better fit for the DNA end. The germline V gene has CDR1 LGHNA and CDR2 YNFKEQ. The CDR3 is made up of 14 amino acids. The CDR3 DNA reads as TGTGCCAGCAGCCAACGTGGTGGAGCCTACGAGCAGTACTTC. It translates to CASSQRGGAYEQYF.

J is TRBJ2-1 and V is TRBV5-6, with 7 nucleotides matching TRBD2. CDR1 is SGHDT, CDR2 YYEEEE, per germline. Losses at the gene ends were 1 base for V and 0 bases for J; bases not matched to a gene: 7. The CDR3 has 17 residues. The CDR3 bases are TGTGCCAGCAGCTTGAGGCTAGCGGACTACTCCTACAATGAGCAGTTCTTC. Translated: CASSLRLADYSYNEQFF. Based on the CDR3 plus reference TRBV5-6 and TRBJ2-1, the full variable domain is DAGVTQSPTHLIKTRGQQVTLRCSPKSGHDTVSWYQQALGQGPQFIFQYYEEEERQRGNFPDRFSGHQFPNYSSELNVNALLLGDSALYLCASSLRLADYSYNEQFFGPGTRLTVL.

This sequence joins TRBV27 and TRBJ2-3, with 8 bases matching TRBD2. Germline V gives CDR1 MNHEY, CDR2 SMNVEV (reference sequence). This CDR3 has 14 amino acids. V was pared by 8 bases and J by 4 bases, with 8 bases of the junction left unmatched. CDR3 coding DNA: TGTGCCAGCTTGCCGGGAGGGGCTGCAGATACGCAGTATTTT. As protein: CASLPGGAADTQYF.

The chain is built from TRBV25-1 and TRBJ2-7, with 7 bases matching TRBD1. With V trimmed by 8 bases and J by 2 bases, 6 bases remained unmatched. CDR1 and CDR2 from the germline V gene are MGHDK and SYGVNS. This CDR3 has 13 amino acids. CDR3 nucleotides: TGTGCCAGCCAACGGACAGGCCCCTACGAGCAGTACTTC. It translates to CASQRTGPYEQYF.

The chain has TRBV14 and TRBJ2-4; D not certain. The V end was cut by 5 bases, the J end by 6 bases, with 14 bases between. Germline V gene sequence: CDR1 SGHDN, CDR2 FVKESK. The CDR3 has 14 amino acids. The CDR3 bases are TGTGCCAGCAGCGTGGGCCTCAGCACAAACATTCAGTACTTC. Protein: CASSVGLSTNIQYF.

As for this clone: The same CDR3 arises from other DNA sequences in this sample as well. The rearrangement uses TRBV28 and TRBJ2-7, with TRBD2 matching 7 bases. Germline V gene data show CDR1 as MDHEN and CDR2 as SYDVKM. This CDR3 has 14 amino acids. Trimming took 3 bases from V and 0 from J; bases not matched to a gene: 2. CDR3 sequence reads: CASSLAGASYEQYF. The CDR3 DNA reads as TGTGCCAGCAGTTTGGCGGGAGCCTCCTACGAGCAGTACTTC. Full variable domain (missing parts from reference TRBV28 and TRBJ2-7): DVKVTQSSRYLVKRTGEKVFLECVQDMDHENMFWYRQDPGLGLRLIYFSYDVKMKEKGDIPEGYSVSREKKERFSLILESASTNQTSMYLCASSLAGASYEQYFGPGTRLTVT.

This rearrangement joins TRBV5-3 to TRBJ1-1; 7 bases map to TRBD1. TRBV5-3 is reported as an ORF; its role is uncertain. V gave up 4 bases and J gave up 2 bases; unmatched junction bases: 11. CDR3 size: 16 residues. CDR3 sequence reads: CARSGPMTGLNTEAFF. Written as DNA, the CDR3 is TGTGCCAGAAGCGGACCTATGACAGGGCTAAACACTGAAGCTTTCTTT.